This T cell receptor beta chain was obtained from a study of radiotherapy plus CTLA-4 blockade in lung cancer. The CDR3 loop spans 15 amino acids. V lost 6 bases and J 6 bases, leaving 16 bases between the germline ends. CDR1 SGHRS and CDR2 YFSETQ come from the germline V gene. Study findings and constraints: How blood T cell clones changed early, along with interferon-beta, reportedly forecast response best.

Assay: immunoSEQ multiplex PCR; the TCRdb copy retains only in-frame clones and omits some. The table shows tens of thousands of clones, with 60% to 85% occurring only once. Note on this clone: Its cognate antigen is unknown.

Here the sequenced sample was peripheral blood, taken from a patient treated with radiotherapy plus ipilimumab. This chain uses TRBV5-1 with TRBJ1-6; a weak D match, TRBD1 (5 bases). The clonotype originates from a human donor with non-small cell lung cancer who had a partial response to radiotherapy plus ipilimumab. Some clones in this sample may be carry-over from other donors' samples. This CDR3 reads CASTRTTGGNSPLHF. Written as DNA, the CDR3 is TGCGCCAGCACACGGACAACGGGAGGTAATTCACCCCTCCACTTT.